This T cell receptor beta chain came from a study of cytomegalovirus exposure and HLA in healthy donors. Study-wide results and limits: An assumption of roughly uniform sequencing depth across donors underlay the presence/absence analyses.

V lost 5 bases and J 2 bases, leaving 9 bases between the germline ends. Looked up from germline, CDR1 is SGHAT and CDR2 is FQNNGV. This CDR3 has 13 amino acids. Use of 60 Vbeta and 13 Jbeta primers characterized the PCR. Sequenced by immunoSEQ multiplex PCR; TCRdb stores in-frame clones only, minus some. In the table there are 90,000 to 130,000 clones, roughly 70% of which are singletons. In this sample, this clone turned up a few times. Its target is unknown. The sample has other DNA sequences that encode this CDR3 too. The sample was PBMCs. The source of this sequence is a woman aged 25-40 years in good health and CMV-seronegative. This chain links TRBV11-2 with TRBJ1-2, with a weak D call TRBD1 (6 bases). In DNA form, the CDR3 reads TGTGCCAGCAGCCCCGGACAGAACTATGGCTACACCTTC. It is translated as CASSPGQNYGYTF.